This TCR beta chain originates from a study of blood T cell repertoires in COVID-19. Study-wide context: Acute and convalescent COVID-19 samples came from the United States, Italy and Spain. PBMCs, B-cell-depleted T cells, or T cells provided the cDNA or gDNA that made up the material.

Per the original data handling: It was from reference gene primer amplification that nucleated cell counts were estimated. The data were produced by immunoSEQ multiplex PCR, yet TCRdb's version contains in-frame clones alone and is incomplete. The D gene and trimming were derived from the DNA, and the V and J assignments and clone size from that table. Among 150,000 to 200,000 clones, roughly 90% were seen once, and the ten largest hold 5% to 8.5%. The CDR3 is made up of 14 amino acids. Germline V gives CDR1 MNHEY, CDR2 SVGAGI. With 10 bases removed from V and 0 bases from J, the gap between germline ends came to 13 bases.

The J gene is TRBJ1-3, the V gene TRBV6-5; D gene uncertain. The sequence was obtained from a woman aged 45 to 65 who had recovered from COVID-19. The specimen sequenced was PBMCs or T cells enriched from blood (not recorded which). This CDR3 reads CATLGHDSGNTIYF. CDR3 nucleotide sequence: TGTGCCACCCTTGGGCACGACTCTGGAAACACCATATATTTT.